The 11 T cell receptor beta chains reported below all come from one sample, sequenced in a study of blood T cell repertoires in COVID-19. TCRdb's table, derived via immunoSEQ multiplex PCR, lists solely in-frame clones and lacks some. The sample carries over 80,000 clones, 91% recorded once. The sample consisted of peripheral blood. The receptors come from a human donor with active COVID-19. The donor label of this sample is uncertain.

The chain joins TRBV3-1 (or the pseudogene TRBV3-2) to TRBJ1-3; the D gene is possibly TRBD1 (6 bases). V dropped 6 bases and J dropped 5 bases, with 11 bases sitting between them. Germline CDR1 is LGHDT and CDR2 is YNNKEL (reference sequence). The CDR3 totals 13 residues. The CDR3 nucleotides read TGTGCCAGCAGTCAGGACAGTAGAAACACCATATATTTT. Translation: CASSQDSRNTIYF.

The gene calls are TRBV5-5 and TRBJ2-2; the D gene is possibly TRBD2 (5 bases). Germline assignment: CDR1 SGHKS and CDR2 YYEKEE (reference sequence). The CDR3 loop spans 15 amino acids. With 6 bases removed from V and 3 bases from J, the gap between germline ends came to 15 bases. CDR3 sequence reads: CASTPRGDYTGELFF. CDR3 coding DNA: TGTGCCAGCACCCCCCGGGGAGACTACACCGGGGAGCTGTTTTTT.

V is TRBV5-5 and J is TRBJ1-5; 7 bases fit TRBD1. Trimming cost V 2 bases and J 7 bases; bases outside gene matches: 9. Germline V lookup: CDR1 SGHKS, CDR2 YYEKEE (reference sequence). This CDR3 is 15 amino acids long. The CDR3 loop is CASSLFFQGGQPQHF. DNA of the CDR3: TGTGCCAGCAGCTTATTCTTCCAGGGGGGACAGCCCCAGCATTTT.

This clone has just one count. The CDR3 nucleotides are TGCGCCAGCAGCGAGGTGGGCTACGAGCAGTACTTC. Protein: CASSEVGYEQYF. V is TRBV5-1 and J is TRBJ2-7; unclear D gene. This CDR3 spans 12 amino acids. Per germline, CDR1 SGHRS and CDR2 YFSETQ. Trimming cost V 4 bases and J 3 bases, with 8 bases left between them.

The gene calls are TRBV5-1 and TRBJ1-2, with 7 bases aligning to TRBD1. Germline CDR1 SGHRS, CDR2 YFSETQ. This CDR3 contains 16 residues. With V trimmed by 0 bases and J by 0 bases, 5 bases remained unmatched. The CDR3: CASSLGRGTTNYGYTF. The CDR3 DNA reads TGCGCCAGCAGCTTGGGCAGGGGGACGACTAACTATGGCTACACCTTC. The full variable domain, with the rest looked up from reference TRBV5-1 and TRBJ1-2, is KAGVTQTPRYLIKTRGQQVTLSCSPISGHRSVSWYQQTPGQGLQFLFEYFSETQRNKGNFPGRFSGRQFSNSRSEMNVSTLELGDSALYLCASSLGRGTTNYGYTFGSGTRLTVV.

The chain joins TRBV9 to TRBJ1-2, with D tentatively TRBD1 (6 bases). The ends were cut back, 3 bases at V and 1 base at J, with 13 bases in the middle. In germline, CDR1 is SGDLS, CDR2 YYNGEE. CDR3 length: 15 residues. CDR3 bases: TGTGCCAGCAGCGCCCGGACAGCCCTTAACTATGGCTACACCTTC. Its translation is CASSARTALNYGYTF.

This sequence joins TRBV5-1 and TRBJ2-7; possible D gene TRBD2, 5 bases. The CDR3 is 15 residues long. From germline, CDR1 is SGHRS and CDR2 YFSETQ. The V gene lost 0 bases and the J gene lost 0 bases, with 10 bases spanning the gap. The CDR3 protein is CASSLEATSSYEQYF. CDR3 bases: TGCGCCAGCAGCTTGGAAGCAACTAGCTCCTACGAGCAGTACTTC. The full variable domain, in which reference TRBV5-1 and TRBJ2-7 provide the parts outside the CDR3, is KAGVTQTPRYLIKTRGQQVTLSCSPISGHRSVSWYQQTPGQGLQFLFEYFSETQRNKGNFPGRFSGRQFSNSRSEMNVSTLELGDSALYLCASSLEATSSYEQYFGPGTRLTVT.

The rearrangement joins TRBV11-3 to TRBJ2-7, with TRBD2 identical over 7 bases. J gave up 0 bases and V 3 bases, and 5 bases lay outside the gene matches. CDR3 length equals 15 residues. Germline V lookup: CDR1 SGHNT, CDR2 YENEEA. In nucleotides, the CDR3 is TGTGCCAGCAGCTTGGGAGGGGAATTCTCCTACGAGCAGTACTTC. Its protein product is CASSLGGEFSYEQYF.

J is TRBJ2-2 and V is TRBV3-1 (or the pseudogene TRBV3-2), with 7 bases matching TRBD1. CDR3 length equals 14 residues. Germline CDR1 and CDR2: LGHDT and YNNKEL (reference sequence). Trimming cost V 3 bases and J 7 bases; bases outside gene matches: 5. The CDR3 DNA reads TGTGCCAGCAGCCACGGAGCAGGGGGCGGGGAGCTGTTTTTT. It translates to CASSHGAGGGELFF.

The chain couples TRBV24-1 to TRBJ2-3; 7 nucleotides agree with TRBD1. V shed 3 bases, J shed 2 bases, and the junction held 13 bases outside the gene matches. Germline CDR1 reads KGHDR; CDR2 reads SFDVKD. The CDR3 runs 18 residues. CDR3 coding DNA: TGTGCCACCAGTGATCCCCTCCGGGACAGATTCCTCACAGATACGCAGTATTTT. Translation gives CATSDPLRDRFLTDTQYF.

The genes are TRBV2 and TRBJ2-3; 11 bases align to TRBD2. V was pared by 6 bases and J by 0 bases, with 8 bases of the junction left unmatched. The CDR3 is 17 residues long. Germline CDR1 and CDR2: SNHLY and FYNNEI. The CDR3 spells CASRYSGGESSTDTQYF. The CDR3 region has the DNA TGTGCCAGCAGATATAGCGGGGGGGAATCTAGCACAGATACGCAGTATTTT.